This TCR beta chain came from a study of blood T cell repertoires in COVID-19 (TCRdb year 2020). Regarding the study in general: Samples from collaborators originated in the United States, Italy and Spain and spanned both the acute and convalescent phases of COVID-19. Where available, HLA class I and class II types were obtained from metadata supplied by the sample provider rather than from assay-based typing. The prospective study material was composed of cDNA or gDNA derived from T cells, B-cell-depleted T cells, or PBMCs. The repertoires were released in a freely available public database meant as a resource for research on the immune response to SARS-CoV-2. Deeply sampled blood TCRbeta repertoires from subjects exposed to, actively infected with, or recovered from COVID-19 were included in the dataset. Samples came from the ongoing ImmuneRACE study (first 160 participants) plus 1,254 subjects from 6 global collaborators. The sample metadata nearly always contained a de-identified subject ID, COVID-19 status, age in years and sex.

To note about this clone: Its recognized antigen is unknown. Base qualities are missing; no much larger clone stands one base away.

The immunoSEQ Assay, a bias-controlled multiplex PCR, was used to amplify TCRbeta CDR3 regions from genomic DNA. On the study's bioinformatics: The number of nucleated cells in each sample was estimated from the amplification of reference gene primers within the assay. Sequence reads were collapsed and filtered to measure the absolute abundance of every unique TCRbeta CDR3 rearrangement. Productive Simpson clonality was computed per sample as the square root of Simpson's diversity index over productive rearrangements. Not all clones reach the TCRdb copy of this immuneACCESS table, which keeps in-frame sequences only. Checked studies attribute under half of the gap to unresolved V genes and leave the rest unexplained. V, J and clone size are those of that table, while D and trimming were read from the DNA. This sample comprises hundreds of thousands of clones, around 89% of them detected only once. The top ten constitute about 3% of the sample.

The research as a whole found: The quantity of clinical and demographic metadata differed by source and by participant and was supplied without curation.

Germline trimming amounts to 6 bases on V and 3 bases on J, with 6 as the count of junction bases outside the gene matches. Looking up the germline V gene (reference sequence) yields CDR1 MNHEY and CDR2 SMNVEV. The CDR3, cysteine through phenylalanine, is 14 amino acids long. Here the CDR3 DNA is all that survives: 42 bases in frame from base 1. In the prospective study, participants were about 18 to 95 years old, resided in under 30 geographic areas of the United States, and were enrolled through a virtual design. To assign participants to cohorts, the prospective study relied on clinical history that participants themselves reported in a screening survey and a study questionnaire. For ImmuneRACE Cohort 3, a participant was defined as recovered based on two consecutive negative NP/OP PCR tests, clearance by a healthcare professional, or resolution of symptoms. Each participant in the prospective study had whole blood, serum and a nasopharyngeal or oropharyngeal swab collected by mobile phlebotomists. Additional blood draws and questionnaires over an approximately two-month period could optionally be provided by prospective study participants. Blood samples from the prospective study were shipped frozen or at room temperature prior to DNA extraction.

The chain employs TRBV27 and TRBJ2-7; 9 of the junction bases match TRBD1. The sequencing sample was made of PBMCs or T cells enriched from blood (not recorded which). The sequence was obtained from a woman aged 45 to 65 who had recovered from COVID-19. Here the CDR3 is given as CASSRGQGDYEQYF. In nucleotides, the sequence is TGTGCCAGCAGCAGGGGACAGGGCGACTACGAGCAGTACTTC.